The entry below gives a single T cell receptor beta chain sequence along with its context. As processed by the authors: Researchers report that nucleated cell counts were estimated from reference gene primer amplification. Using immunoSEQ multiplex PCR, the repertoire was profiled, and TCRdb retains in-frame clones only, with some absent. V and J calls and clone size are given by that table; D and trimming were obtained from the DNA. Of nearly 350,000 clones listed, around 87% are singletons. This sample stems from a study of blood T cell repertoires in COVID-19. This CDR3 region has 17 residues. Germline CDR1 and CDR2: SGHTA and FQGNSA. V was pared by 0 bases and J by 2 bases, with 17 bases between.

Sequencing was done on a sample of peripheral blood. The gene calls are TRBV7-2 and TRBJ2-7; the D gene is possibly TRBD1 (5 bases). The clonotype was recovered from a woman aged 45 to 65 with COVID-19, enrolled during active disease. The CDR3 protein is CASSLAWGSLLPYEQYF. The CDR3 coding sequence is TGTGCCAGCAGCTTAGCCTGGGGCAGCCTACTTCCCTACGAGCAGTACTTC.